Listed here is a single T cell receptor (beta chain). This entry belongs to a study of blood T cell repertoires in COVID-19. At the level of the study: Material from acute and convalescent COVID-19 was sourced from the United States, Italy and Spain.

As originally analysed: Estimated nucleated cell counts came from reference gene primer amplification. The method was immunoSEQ multiplex PCR; TCRdb's version includes in-frame clones alone and lacks a portion of them. The V and J calls and clone size were taken over from that table, and D and trimming were inferred from the DNA. The table records 150,000 to 200,000 clones, just over 90% of them present only once. The CDR3 sequence is 14 residues long. The origin of this receptor is a man between 18 and 29 years old with acute or convalescent COVID-19. The chain links TRBV21-1 to TRBJ1-2. TRBV21-1 is marked as a pseudogene. The source material was peripheral blood. For the CDR3, the DNA is TGTGCCACTAGAATTATCGGAGGGATCTATGGCTACACCTTC. Translating it yields CATRIIGGIYGYTF.